This T cell receptor (beta chain) stems from a study of CD8 T cells in ankylosing spondylitis. Many counts were recorded for this clonotype. Its specificity is unknown. Germline CDR1 is MNHNS and CDR2 is SASEGT. Between the trimmed V and J ends, which lost 5 bases and 7 bases, there was a span of 17 bases. The CDR3 extends over 15 amino acids. In TCRdb, the 5' RACE reads were re-called with MiXCR into one record per CDR3 protein. The repertoire holds a few hundred thousand distinct CDR3 sequences, with around a tenth as singletons. Study conclusions and caveats: Some motif variants were previously reported in reactive arthritis synovial fluid and blood.

This sequence joins TRBV6-1 and TRBJ2-2; the D call may be TRBD1 or TRBD2 (5 bases each). Material: blood, either unsorted or a sorted T cell fraction (not recorded which). This TCR was sampled from a male donor with ankylosing spondylitis or in good health (not recorded which). Here the CDR3 reads CASSSGFRAGGELFF. CDR3 in DNA: TGTGCCAGCAGTAGCGGTTTCAGGGCGGGCGGGGAGCTGTTTTTT.